This is a list of T cell receptor beta chains from one sample in a study of cytomegalovirus exposure and HLA in healthy donors. Some clones are missing from TCRdb's copy, which holds only in-frame ones; the method was immunoSEQ multiplex PCR. The sample consists of around 55,000 clones, 77% of them appearing once. The sample was PBMCs. The receptors stem from a female donor in good health and CMV-seronegative. Each CDR3 is given without its conserved first and last residue. The order of the fields is V gene, J gene, CDR3 protein.

V gene: TRBV7-2
J gene: TRBJ2-5
CDR3 protein: ASSRGQGQETQY

V gene: TRBV7-9
J gene: TRBJ2-3
CDR3 protein: ASSLISGIDTQY

V gene: TRBV15
J gene: TRBJ2-6
CDR3 protein: ATSGRDLPSDVLT

V gene: TRBV5-1
J gene: TRBJ2-2
CDR3 protein: ASRVGANTGELF

V gene: TRBV19
J gene: TRBJ1-5
CDR3 protein: ASRDRDQPQH

V gene: TRBV19
J gene: TRBJ1-5
CDR3 protein: ASLDSPYSNQPQH

V gene: TRBV28
J gene: TRBJ1-1
CDR3 protein: ASSLDLGGGDTEAF

V gene: TRBV2
J gene: TRBJ1-2
CDR3 protein: ASSVFDRNYGYT

V gene: TRBV5-8
J gene: TRBJ2-3
CDR3 protein: ASSLAVSLAGPTDTQY

V gene: TRBV29-1
J gene: TRBJ1-2
CDR3 protein: SVLTHYGYT

V gene: TRBV18
J gene: TRBJ1-2
CDR3 protein: ASSATPTGEGYGYT

V gene: TRBV19
J gene: TRBJ1-1
CDR3 protein: ASSAGHRGNTEAF

V gene: TRBV19
J gene: TRBJ1-4
CDR3 protein: ASRQLGLAEKLF

V gene: TRBV18
J gene: TRBJ1-2
CDR3 protein: ASSEGQGSAGYGYT

V gene: TRBV4-2
J gene: TRBJ2-5
CDR3 protein: ASSPAGAGITVETQY